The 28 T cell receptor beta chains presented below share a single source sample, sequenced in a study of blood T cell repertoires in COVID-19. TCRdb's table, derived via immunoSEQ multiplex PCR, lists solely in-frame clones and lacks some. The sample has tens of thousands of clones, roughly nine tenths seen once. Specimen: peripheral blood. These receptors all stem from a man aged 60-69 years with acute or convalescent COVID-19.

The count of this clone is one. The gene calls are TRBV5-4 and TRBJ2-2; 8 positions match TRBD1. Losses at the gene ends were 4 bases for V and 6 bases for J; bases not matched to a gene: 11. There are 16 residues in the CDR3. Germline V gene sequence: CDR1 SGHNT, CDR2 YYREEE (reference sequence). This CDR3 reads CASSRPAGGIAGELFF. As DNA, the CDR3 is TGTGCCAGCAGCCGACCGGCAGGGGGCATAGCCGGGGAGCTGTTTTTT.

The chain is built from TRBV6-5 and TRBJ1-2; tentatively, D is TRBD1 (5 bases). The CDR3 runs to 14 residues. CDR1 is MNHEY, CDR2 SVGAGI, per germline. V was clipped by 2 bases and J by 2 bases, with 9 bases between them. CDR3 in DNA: TGTGCCAGCAGTTACACCAGGGTAAACTATGGCTACACCTTC. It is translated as CASSYTRVNYGYTF.

DNA of the CDR3: TGTGCCAGCAGCTTCAGGGGAGAGGGCGGGGAGCTGTTTTTT. Protein sequence: CASSFRGEGGELFF. The chain couples TRBV5-5 to TRBJ2-2, with D possibly being TRBD1 (6 bases). Trimming removed 2 bases at V and 7 bases at J, with 12 bases between. The CDR3 extends over 14 amino acids. CDR1 and CDR2 (germline): SGHKS, YYEKEE (reference sequence).

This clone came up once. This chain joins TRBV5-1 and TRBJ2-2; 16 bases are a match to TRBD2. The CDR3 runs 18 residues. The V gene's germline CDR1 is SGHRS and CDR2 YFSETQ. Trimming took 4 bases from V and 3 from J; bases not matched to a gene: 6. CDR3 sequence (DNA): TGCGCCAGCAGCCGCGGGACTAGCGGGGGGGCCGACACCGGGGAGCTGTTTTTT. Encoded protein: CASSRGTSGGADTGELFF.

The DNA for the CDR3 is TGTGCCACCAGAGGACAGGTTCATGGGCCCCAGCATTTT. Protein product: CATRGQVHGPQHF. The chain combines TRBV24-1 with TRBJ1-5; 7 bases agree with TRBD1. The CDR3 has 13 amino acids. CDR1 is KGHDR and CDR2 is SFDVKD in the germline V gene. Losses at the gene ends were 7 bases for V and 9 bases for J; bases not matched to a gene: 8.

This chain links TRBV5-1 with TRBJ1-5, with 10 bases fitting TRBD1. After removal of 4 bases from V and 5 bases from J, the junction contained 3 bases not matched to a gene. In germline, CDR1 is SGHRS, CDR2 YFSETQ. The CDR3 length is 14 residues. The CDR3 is CASSVGTGDQPQHF. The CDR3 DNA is TGCGCCAGCAGCGTCGGGACAGGGGATCAGCCCCAGCATTTT.

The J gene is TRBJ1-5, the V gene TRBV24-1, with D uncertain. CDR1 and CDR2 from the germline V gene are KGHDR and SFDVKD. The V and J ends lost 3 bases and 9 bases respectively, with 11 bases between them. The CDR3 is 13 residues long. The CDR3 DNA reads TGTGCCACCAGTGATGCGTACTCTGCGCCCCAGCATTTT. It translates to CATSDAYSAPQHF.

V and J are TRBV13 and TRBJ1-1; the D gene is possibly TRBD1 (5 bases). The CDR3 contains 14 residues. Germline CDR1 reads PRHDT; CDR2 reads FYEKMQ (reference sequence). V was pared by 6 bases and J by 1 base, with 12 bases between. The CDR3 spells CASRLLTGNTEAFF. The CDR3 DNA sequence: TGTGCCAGCAGACTACTCACAGGGAACACTGAAGCTTTCTTT.

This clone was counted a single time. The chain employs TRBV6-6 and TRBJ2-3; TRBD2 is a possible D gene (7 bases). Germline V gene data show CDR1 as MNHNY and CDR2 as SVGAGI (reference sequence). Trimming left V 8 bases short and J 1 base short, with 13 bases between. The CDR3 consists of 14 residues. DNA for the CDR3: TGTGCCAGCTACAAAGGGGGGGGCACAGATACGCAGTATTTT. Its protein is CASYKGGGTDTQYF.

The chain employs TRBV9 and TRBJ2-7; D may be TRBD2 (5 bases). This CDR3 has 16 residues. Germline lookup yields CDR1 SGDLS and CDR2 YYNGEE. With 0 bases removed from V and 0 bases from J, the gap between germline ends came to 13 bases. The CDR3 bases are TGTGCCAGCAGCGTAGGACCGACGGGGAGCTCCTACGAGCAGTACTTC. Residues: CASSVGPTGSSYEQYF.

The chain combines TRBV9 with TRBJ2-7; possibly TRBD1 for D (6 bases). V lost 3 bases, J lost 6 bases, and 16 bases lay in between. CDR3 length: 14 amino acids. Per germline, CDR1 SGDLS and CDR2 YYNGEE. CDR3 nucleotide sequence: TGTGCCAGCAGCGCCACAGGGACGGGCGGCGAGCAGTACTTC. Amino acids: CASSATGTGGEQYF.

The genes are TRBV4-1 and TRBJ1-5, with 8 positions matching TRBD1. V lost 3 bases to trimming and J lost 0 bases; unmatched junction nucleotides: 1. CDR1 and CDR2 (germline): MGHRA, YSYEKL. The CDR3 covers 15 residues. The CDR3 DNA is TGCGCCAGCAGCCAGGGACAGGATAGCAATCAGCCCCAGCATTTT. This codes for CASSQGQDSNQPQHF.

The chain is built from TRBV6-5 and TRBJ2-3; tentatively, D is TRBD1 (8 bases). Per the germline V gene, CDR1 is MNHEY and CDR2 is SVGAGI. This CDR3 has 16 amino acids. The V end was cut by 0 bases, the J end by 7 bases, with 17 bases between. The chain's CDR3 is CASSYSITGGGNTQYF. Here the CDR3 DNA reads TGTGCCAGCAGTTACTCGATCACAGGGGGGGGGAATACGCAGTATTTT.

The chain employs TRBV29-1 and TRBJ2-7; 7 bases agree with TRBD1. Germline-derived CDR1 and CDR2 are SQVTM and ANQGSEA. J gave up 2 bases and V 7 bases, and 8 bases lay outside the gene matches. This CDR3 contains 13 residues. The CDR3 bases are TGCAGCGGTGGGACAGCAGCTCCCTACGAGCAGTACTTC. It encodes CSGGTAAPYEQYF.

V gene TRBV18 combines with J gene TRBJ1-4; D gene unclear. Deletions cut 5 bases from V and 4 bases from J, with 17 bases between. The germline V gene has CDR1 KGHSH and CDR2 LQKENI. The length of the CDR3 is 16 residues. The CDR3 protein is CASSSRPQQINEKLFF. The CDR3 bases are TGTGCCAGCTCATCACGGCCCCAACAGATTAATGAAAAACTGTTTTTT.

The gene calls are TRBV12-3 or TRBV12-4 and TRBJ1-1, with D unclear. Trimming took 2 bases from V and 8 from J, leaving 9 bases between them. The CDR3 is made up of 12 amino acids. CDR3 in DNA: TGTGCCAGCAGTTTATTCTCACAGGAAGCTTTCTTT. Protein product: CASSLFSQEAFF.

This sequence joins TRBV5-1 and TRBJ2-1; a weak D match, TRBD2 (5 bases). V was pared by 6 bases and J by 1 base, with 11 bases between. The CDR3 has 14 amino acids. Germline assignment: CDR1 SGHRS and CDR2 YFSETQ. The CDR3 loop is CASTRGTSYNEQFF. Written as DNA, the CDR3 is TGCGCCAGCACTCGGGGAACGTCCTACAATGAGCAGTTCTTC.

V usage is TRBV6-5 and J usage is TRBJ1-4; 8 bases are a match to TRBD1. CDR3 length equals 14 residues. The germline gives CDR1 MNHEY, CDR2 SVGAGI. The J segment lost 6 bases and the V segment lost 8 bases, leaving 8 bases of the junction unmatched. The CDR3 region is CASYPRGRDEKLFF. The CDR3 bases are TGTGCCAGCTATCCCAGGGGGCGGGATGAAAAACTGTTTTTT.

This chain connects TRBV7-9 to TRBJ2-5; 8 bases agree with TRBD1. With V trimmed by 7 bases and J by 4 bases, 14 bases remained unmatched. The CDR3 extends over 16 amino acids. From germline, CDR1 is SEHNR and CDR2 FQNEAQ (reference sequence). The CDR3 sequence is CASIQGQASEGETQYF. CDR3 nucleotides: TGTGCCAGCATCCAGGGACAGGCATCGGAGGGAGAGACCCAGTACTTC.

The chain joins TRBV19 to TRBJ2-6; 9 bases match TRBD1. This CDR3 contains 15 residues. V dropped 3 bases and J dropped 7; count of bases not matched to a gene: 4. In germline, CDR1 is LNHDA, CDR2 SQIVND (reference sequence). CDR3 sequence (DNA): TGTGCCAGTAGTATGGGACAGGGTGATGCCAACGTCCTGACTTTC. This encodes CASSMGQGDANVLTF.

The CDR3 sequence is CASSQFEGPYEQYF. In DNA, the CDR3 is TGTGCCAGCAGCCAATTTGAGGGCCCCTACGAGCAGTACTTC. This sequence joins TRBV3-1 (or the pseudogene TRBV3-2) and TRBJ2-7; possible D gene TRBD2, 5 bases. V was shortened by 2 bases and J by 2 bases, with 10 bases between the two germline ends. CDR1 is LGHDT and CDR2 is YNNKEL in the germline V gene (reference sequence). The CDR3 spans 14 residues.

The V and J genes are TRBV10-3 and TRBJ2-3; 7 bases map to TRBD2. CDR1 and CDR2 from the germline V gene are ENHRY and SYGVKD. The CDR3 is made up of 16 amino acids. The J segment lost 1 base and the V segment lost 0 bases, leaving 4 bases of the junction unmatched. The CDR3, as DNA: TGTGCCATCAGTGAGTCGGAGCTAGCGGGCACAGATACGCAGTATTTT. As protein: CAISESELAGTDTQYF.

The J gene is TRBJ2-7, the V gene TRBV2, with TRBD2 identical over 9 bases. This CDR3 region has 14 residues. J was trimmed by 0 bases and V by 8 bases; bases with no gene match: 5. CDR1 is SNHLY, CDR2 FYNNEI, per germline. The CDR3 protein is CASVAGAPSYEQYF. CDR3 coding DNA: TGTGCCAGCGTAGCGGGGGCCCCCTCCTACGAGCAGTACTTC.

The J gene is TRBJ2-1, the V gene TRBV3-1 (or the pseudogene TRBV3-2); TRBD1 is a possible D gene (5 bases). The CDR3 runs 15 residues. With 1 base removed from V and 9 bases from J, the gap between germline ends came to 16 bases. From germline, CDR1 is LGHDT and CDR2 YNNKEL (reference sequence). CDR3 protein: CASSQVYGADGEQFF. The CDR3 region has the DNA TGTGCCAGCAGCCAAGTGTATGGGGCAGATGGTGAGCAGTTCTTC.

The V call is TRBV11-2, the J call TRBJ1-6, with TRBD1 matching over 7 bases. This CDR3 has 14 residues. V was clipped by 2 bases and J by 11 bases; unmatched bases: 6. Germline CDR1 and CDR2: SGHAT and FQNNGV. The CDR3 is CASSLIEGATPLHF. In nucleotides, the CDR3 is TGTGCCAGCAGCTTAATCGAGGGGGCAACACCCCTCCACTTT.

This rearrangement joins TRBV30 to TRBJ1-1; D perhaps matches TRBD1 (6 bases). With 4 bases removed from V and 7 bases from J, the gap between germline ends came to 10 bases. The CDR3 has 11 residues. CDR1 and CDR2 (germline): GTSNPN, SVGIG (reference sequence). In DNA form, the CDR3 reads TGTGCCTGGAAGGGACACCTTGAAGCTTTCTTT. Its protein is CAWKGHLEAFF.

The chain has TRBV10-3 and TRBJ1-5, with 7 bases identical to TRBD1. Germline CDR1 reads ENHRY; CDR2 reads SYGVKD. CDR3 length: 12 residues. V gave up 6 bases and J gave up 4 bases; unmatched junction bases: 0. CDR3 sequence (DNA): TGTGCCATCAGGACAGGGAATCAGCCCCAGCATTTT. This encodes CAIRTGNQPQHF.

CDR3 nucleotide sequence: TGTGCCAGCAGCTTAGGTGGGGGGAACATTCAGTACTTC. Translated: CASSLGGGNIQYF. The chain employs TRBV7-9 and TRBJ2-4, with a weak D call TRBD2 (6 bases). Germline V CDR1 and CDR2: SEHNR, FQNEAQ (reference sequence). Deletions cut 1 base from V and 7 bases from J, with 8 bases between. The CDR3 has 13 residues.